This T cell receptor (beta chain) was recorded in a study of T cell repertoires in cytomegalovirus infection. At the level of the study: Indications came from public TCR beta signatures; they pointed to CMV infection and to a matching HLA type.

TCRdb analysed the reads with MiXCR anew, one entry per CDR3 protein. The repertoire consists of some 130,000 distinct CDR3 sequences, with roughly 9% occurring once and the leading ten covering about 9.4%. Trimming stripped 2 bases from V and 1 base from J, with 11 bases between. The CDR3 contains 15 residues. Looked up from germline, CDR1 is MNHNY and CDR2 is SVGAGI (reference sequence). Many counts were recorded for this clonotype. The chain uses TRBV6-6 and TRBJ1-1; D may be TRBD1 (5 bases). Sequencing was performed on PBMCs. The TCR sequence derives from a human donor in good health (CMV status not recorded). Some clones in this sample may be carry-over from other donors' samples. CDR3 region: CASSYTGTENTEAFF. CDR3 bases: TGTGCCAGCAGTTACACCGGGACTGAGAACACTGAAGCTTTCTTT.